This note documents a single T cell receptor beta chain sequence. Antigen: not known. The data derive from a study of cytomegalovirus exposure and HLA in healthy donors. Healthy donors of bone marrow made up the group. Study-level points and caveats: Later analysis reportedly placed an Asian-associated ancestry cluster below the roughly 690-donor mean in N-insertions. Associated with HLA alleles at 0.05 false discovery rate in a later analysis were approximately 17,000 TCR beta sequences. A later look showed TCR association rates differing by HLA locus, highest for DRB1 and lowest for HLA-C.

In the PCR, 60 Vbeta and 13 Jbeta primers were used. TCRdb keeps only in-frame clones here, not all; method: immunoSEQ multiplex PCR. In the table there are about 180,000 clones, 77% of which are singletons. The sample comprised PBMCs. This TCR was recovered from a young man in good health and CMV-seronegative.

CDR3 residues: CASSPMGQGNYEQYF. The CDR3 DNA is TGTGCCAGCAGCCCGATGGGACAGGGCAACTACGAGCAGTACTTC. J is TRBJ2-7 and V is TRBV7-6, with 9 bases matching TRBD1. In germline, CDR1 is SGHVS, CDR2 FNYEAQ. The CDR3 is 15 amino acids. Trimming took 5 bases from V and 3 from J; bases not matched to a gene: 8.